The clone carrying this TCR beta chain has ten or more counts. What it binds is unknown. The CDR3 has 13 amino acids. Germline-derived CDR1 and CDR2 are DFQATT and SNEGSKA (reference sequence). J was trimmed by 5 bases and V by 5 bases; bases with no gene match: 6. The data belong to a study of glioma-infiltrating T cells. Findings of the study overall: Gliomas, especially low-grade, showed above-expected tissue-blood divergence; non-neoplastic patients showed below. Very few CDR3 sequences were shared between tissue and blood.

TCR alpha and beta CDR3 regions were amplified from RNA using iRepertoire nested multiplex PCR. For one-step reverse transcription and amplification, about 90-400 ng of tissue mRNA or PBMC total RNA was used. TCRdb re-called the multiplex PCR reads with MiXCR, one entry per CDR3 protein. The repertoire holds around 190,000 distinct CDR3 sequences, with 32% as singletons. The clonotype originates from a human donor with low-grade glioma or glioblastoma, undergoing nonglioma brain surgery, or in good health (not recorded which). The sample was glioma tissue, nonneoplastic brain tissue, or PBMCs (not recorded which). V gene TRBV20-1 combines with J gene TRBJ2-7; 10 bases map to TRBD2. The CDR3 loop reads CSAPSGRGDEQYF. In DNA form, the CDR3 reads TGCAGTGCTCCTAGCGGGAGAGGCGACGAGCAGTACTTC.